A single sample is the source of the 15 T cell receptor beta chains below, sequenced in a study of T-cell memory formation after mild COVID-19. From the 5' RACE reads, TCRdb called clonotypes with MiXCR, one entry per CDR3 protein. The sample includes hundreds of thousands of distinct CDR3 sequences, 15% seen only once; the top ten take about 20%. The sequenced sample consisted of PBMCs or a T cell subset sorted from them (not recorded which). All receptors derive from a man in his late teens or twenties who had mild COVID-19 (a few samples of this study predate the infection). Cell type and time point are not known.

The chain links TRBV3-1 to TRBJ2-3; D is uncertain. The CDR3 consists of 14 residues. Trimming took 0 bases from V and 6 from J, leaving 10 bases between them. Germline lookup yields CDR1 LGHDT and CDR2 YNNKEL (reference sequence). DNA of the CDR3: TGTGCCAGCAGCCAAGATAGACCCGACGATACGCAGTATTTT. Its protein is CASSQDRPDDTQYF.

The chain uses TRBV12-3 or TRBV12-4 and TRBJ2-5; D remains unclear. The CDR3 runs 12 residues. V was trimmed by 4 bases and J by 4 bases, leaving 7 bases between them. This CDR3 is CASSSNPETQYF. DNA for the CDR3: TGTGCCAGCAGTTCAAATCCAGAGACCCAGTACTTC.

J is TRBJ1-6 and V is TRBV7-9; perhaps TRBD1 as D (5 bases). Germline CDR1 reads SEHNR; CDR2 reads FQNEAQ (reference sequence). The V and J ends lost 5 bases and 8 bases respectively, with 13 bases between them. This CDR3 region has 14 residues. The CDR3 loop reads CASSLRAADSPLHF. The CDR3 region has the DNA TGTGCCAGCAGCCTCAGGGCTGCCGATTCACCCCTCCACTTT.

This clonotype was seen ten or more times. V is TRBV9 and J is TRBJ2-5; 13 nucleotides agree with TRBD2. The CDR3 contains 17 residues. The germline V gene has CDR1 SGDLS and CDR2 YYNGEE. The junction had 6 bases not matched to a gene; V was cut back by 0 bases and J by 4 bases. The CDR3 bases are TGTGCCAGCAGCGTAGACCCGGGACTAGCGGGGAGAGAGACCCAGTACTTC. Protein product: CASSVDPGLAGRETQYF.

This clonotype occurred a few times. This chain connects TRBV9 to TRBJ2-5; 7 positions agree with TRBD1. V lost 2 bases and J lost 5; bases outside the gene matches: 24. The CDR3 sequence is 20 residues long. The germline gives CDR1 SGDLS, CDR2 YYNGEE. CDR3 sequence: CASSVDGTAVLDHAGETQYF. CDR3 DNA sequence: TGTGCCAGCAGCGTCGACGGGACAGCGGTTCTCGACCACGCAGGGGAGACCCAGTACTTC.

This clonotype was observed a handful of times. The chain joins TRBV6-2 or TRBV6-3 to TRBJ1-4; D ambiguous. Germline loops: CDR1 MNHEY, CDR2 SVGEGT. The CDR3 totals 13 residues. Trimming removed 6 bases at V and 17 bases at J, with 22 bases between. The CDR3 nucleotides are TGTGCCAGCAGCGCCCTTGGCTCTCGGCGTGGTTTTTTT. It codes for CASSALGSRRGFF.

This clonotype showed up just a few times. V and J are TRBV4-1 and TRBJ2-7; D perhaps matches TRBD2 (6 bases). This CDR3 comprises 15 residues. V lost 4 bases and J lost 1, with 14 bases in between. The germline CDR1 and CDR2 sequences are MGHRA and YSYEKL. In DNA, the CDR3 is TGCGCCAGCAGCCCGGGAGTAGGGGCTTCCTACGAGCAGTACGTC. The encoded protein is CASSPGVGASYEQYV.

This chain uses TRBV20-1 with TRBJ1-1; D is uncertain. This CDR3 has 14 residues. Per germline, CDR1 DFQATT and CDR2 SNEGSKA (reference sequence). V lost 5 bases and J lost 1, with 14 bases in between. The CDR3 is CSAPLPRTNTEAFF. CDR3 bases: TGCAGTGCTCCACTGCCTCGGACGAACACTGAAGCTTTCTTT.

This clonotype showed up just a few times. The chain uses TRBV2 and TRBJ2-7; 7 bases agree with TRBD1. V shed 3 bases, J shed 5 bases, and the junction held 1 base outside the gene matches. Germline lookup yields CDR1 SNHLY and CDR2 FYNNEI. The CDR3 loop spans 12 amino acids. This chain's CDR3 is CASSEDRHEQYV. The CDR3 nucleotides are TGTGCCAGCAGTGAGGACAGGCACGAGCAGTACGTC.

This clonotype came up a few times. The rearrangement uses TRBV28 and TRBJ2-4; the D is unclear. Looked up from germline, CDR1 is MDHEN and CDR2 is SYDVKM. The CDR3 is 14 residues long. Trimming shortened V by 6 bases and J by 12 bases, and 21 bases separated the two germline ends. In nucleotides, the CDR3 is TGTGCCAGCAGCTCGGACGCCTTAGATAGCACTCAGTACTTC. This translates into CASSSDALDSTQYF.

The chain links TRBV20-1 to TRBJ1-4; 9 nucleotides align to TRBD1. After removal of 0 bases from V and 8 bases from J, the junction contained 13 bases not matched to a gene. CDR1 is DFQATT, CDR2 SNEGSKA, per germline (reference sequence). This CDR3 region has 17 residues. The CDR3: CSARDGTGSGGGEKLFF. The CDR3 DNA follows: TGCAGTGCTAGAGATGGGACAGGGAGCGGAGGGGGGGAAAAACTGTTTTTT.

This clonotype appeared a few times. The chain combines TRBV12-5 with TRBJ2-1; maybe TRBD2 (6 bases). Trimming removed 1 base at V and 5 bases at J, with 9 bases between. CDR1 and CDR2 (germline): LGHNT, FRNRAP. This CDR3 is built from 14 residues. This chain's CDR3 is CASGLGDFHNEQFF. The DNA of the CDR3 is TGTGCTAGTGGTTTGGGGGACTTCCACAATGAGCAGTTCTTC.

The chain employs TRBV5-1 and TRBJ1-1; TRBD1 is a possible D gene (5 bases). The CDR3 sequence is 16 residues long. The V and J ends lost 1 base and 10 bases respectively, with 23 bases between them. The germline gives CDR1 SGHRS, CDR2 YFSETQ. The CDR3 region has the DNA TGCGCCAGCAGCTTGTCGGGCCGGCATGGCAGGGTAGCAGCTTTCTTT. It yields the protein CASSLSGRHGRVAAFF.

This clonotype came up a few times. The chain joins TRBV5-1 to TRBJ1-3, with a possible D match to TRBD1 (5 bases). Germline CDR1 SGHRS, CDR2 YFSETQ. The ends were cut back, 0 bases at V and 3 bases at J, with 10 bases in the middle. This CDR3 is 15 amino acids long. CDR3 in DNA: TGCGCCAGCAGCTTGGTAGGGGTTGTTGGAAACACCATATATTTT. It is translated as CASSLVGVVGNTIYF.

The rearrangement uses TRBV6-1 and TRBJ1-4, with D uncertain. The CDR3 has 15 residues. Germline V lookup: CDR1 MNHNS, CDR2 SASEGT. Trimming left V 10 bases short and J 8 bases short, with 23 bases between. CDR3: CATSDHKGIREKLFF. Written as DNA, the CDR3 is TGTGCCACCAGCGACCACAAGGGAATTCGGGAAAAACTGTTTTTT.